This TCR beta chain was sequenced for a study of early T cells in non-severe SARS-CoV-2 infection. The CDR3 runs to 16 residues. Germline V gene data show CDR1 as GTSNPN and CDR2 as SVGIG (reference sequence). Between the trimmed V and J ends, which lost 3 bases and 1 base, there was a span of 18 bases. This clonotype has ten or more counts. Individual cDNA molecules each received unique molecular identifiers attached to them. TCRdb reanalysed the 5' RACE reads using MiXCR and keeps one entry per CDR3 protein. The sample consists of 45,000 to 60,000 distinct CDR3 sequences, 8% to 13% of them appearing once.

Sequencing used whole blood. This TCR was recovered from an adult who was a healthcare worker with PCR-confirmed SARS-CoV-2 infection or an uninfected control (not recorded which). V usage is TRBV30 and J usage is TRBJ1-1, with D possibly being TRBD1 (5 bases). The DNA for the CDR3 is TGTGCCTGGAGAAGGGGATCGACCGGTAGGAACACTGAAGCTTTCTTT. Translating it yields CAWRRGSTGRNTEAFF.